The rows below give T cell receptor beta chains drawn from one sample of a study of response to subunit inactivated influenza vaccine. TCRdb recomputed calls from the RT-PCR reads with MiXCR, one row per CDR3 protein. The sample includes roughly 760,000 distinct CDR3 sequences, approximately 22% of them seen just once. Sequencing was performed on PBMCs from blood, taken roughly 5 days after vaccination. These receptors all stem from a man between 45 and 60 years old who received an inactivated influenza vaccine. Each CDR3 is given with its conserved first and last residue. The order of the fields is V gene, CDR3 protein.

TRBV5-6,CASSFFRQGPSQETQYF
TRBV3-1,CASSQGQVLGETQYF
TRBV4-3,CASSQVRLENTGELFF
TRBV4-2,CASSQDPTSDEQFF
TRBV10-3,CAISESGATQYF
TRBV30,CAWSVSGNNEQFF
TRBV6-5,CASSYSTSGSTGELFF
TRBV9,CASSGTGQGAFGYTF
TRBV6-2/TRBV6-3,CASSQQTGGFTGELFF
TRBV7-2,CASSVVGRGVPNEQFF
TRBV10-3,CAISTLGRALTDTQYF
TRBV3-1,CASSQRPGQHNSPLHF
TRBV6-1,CASSETGRQPQHF
TRBV9,CASSVSGTVDQPQHF
TRBV24-1,CATSDRTIPWGTQYF
TRBV10-3,CAISPGTPTYNEQFF
TRBV6-1,CASTTPAAGREGGYTF
TRBV28,CASRRQGVYNEQFF
TRBV29-1,CSGFHRGGTDTQYF
TRBV7-8,CASSLVAENYNEQFF
TRBV10-3,CGAGVGYNEQFF
TRBV7-9,CASSPFNLNTEAFF
TRBV10-3,CAISGHDRVSGNTIYF
TRBV7-2,CASSLDPRGAYEQYF
TRBV20-1,CSASDVGRSHYGYTF
TRBV25-1,CASSESGRTQETQYF
TRBV7-2,CASSSTSGGAGTQYF
TRBV7-6,CASSLAITSGSTDTQYF
TRBV11-2,CASSLGARGENEKLFF
TRBV10-3,CATKTGDTNAGELFF
TRBV20-1,CSARYPGQVYNEQFF
TRBV5-1,CASSPPRTSGGDEQYF
TRBV7-2,CASSLEALAGANIQYF
TRBV20-1,CSARSGTPIEKLFF
TRBV7-2,CASSLSGMVTEAFF
TRBV30,CAWSVGASSGANVLTF
TRBV12-5,CASGLAQASTDTQYF
TRBV20-1,CSAPVAYEQYF
TRBV11-2,CASSQTLGGTPGTDTQYF
TRBV20-1,CSARGVSGSGGQYF
TRBV20-1,CSARPFWDRGTYSTDTQYF
TRBV20-1,CSARNSGGSSNQPQHF
TRBV18,CASSTDTNTEAFF
TRBV10-3,CAARALGDYGYTF
TRBV20-1,CSARAGLAVSTDTQYF
TRBV10-3,CAIRTGVGETQYF
TRBV9,CASSVVGQSFEQYF
TRBV6-1,CATGGGRTKNIQYF
TRBV5-6,CASSLAGQGLNTEAFF
TRBV6-2/TRBV6-3,CASSAGTGGWGNQPQHF
TRBV5-1,CASSSGGLRETQYF
TRBV6-1,CASGRGGGTQYF
TRBV20-1,CSASLLGSSYEQYF
TRBV15,CATNRSRTGYWEQFF
TRBV5-1,CASSSRSRTGPFTDTQYF
TRBV7-9,CASSGGTDTFYEQYF
TRBV12-3/TRBV12-4,CASTTDYGYTF
TRBV5-6,CASSSRQGARGDTQYF
TRBV3-1,CASSPGTGTDTQYF
TRBV5-1,CASQSNYNEQFF